The following is a T cell receptor (beta chain) sequence with its context. TCRdb re-called the reads; one entry per CDR3 protein, DNA not given. The sample data list a few hundred distinct CDR3 sequences. The sample belongs to a study of diagnostic markers for celiac disease. This TCR was recovered from a human donor. This table probably holds off-target reads from a library built for another chain. Material: either unsorted cells or a sorted T cell fraction (not recorded which).

CDR3: CSAQKTSSGGEQYF. V and J are TRBV20-1 and TRBJ2-7; as DNA is missing, the TRBD1 call by TCRdb cannot be tested. The CDR3 consists of 14 residues. Looked up from germline, CDR1 is DFQATT and CDR2 is SNEGSKA (reference sequence).